This T cell receptor (beta chain) was sequenced during a study of CD8 T cells in Susac syndrome. CDR1 and CDR2 from the germline V gene are SGDLS and YYNGEE. The ends were cut back, 2 bases at V and 2 bases at J, with 12 bases in the middle. This CDR3 comprises 15 residues. RNA was extracted with the RNeasy kit, and a quantity of roughly 0.5 to 1 ug was reverse transcribed using random hexamers. Amplification of TCR beta CDR3 by immunoSEQ multiplex PCR spanned 54 Vbeta and 13 Jbeta. Via MiXCR, TCRdb re-called the immunoSEQ multiplex PCR reads, giving one row per CDR3 protein. This sample has tens of thousands of distinct CDR3 sequences, with 93% found just once.

The V and J genes are TRBV9 and TRBJ2-3; no definite D call. Sequenced: CD4+ T cells from PBMCs. The receptor's source is a human donor with Susac syndrome. The CDR3 nucleotides read TGTGCCAGCAGCGTTAATTGGATGTCCACAGATACGCAGTATTTT. Its protein product is CASSVNWMSTDTQYF.